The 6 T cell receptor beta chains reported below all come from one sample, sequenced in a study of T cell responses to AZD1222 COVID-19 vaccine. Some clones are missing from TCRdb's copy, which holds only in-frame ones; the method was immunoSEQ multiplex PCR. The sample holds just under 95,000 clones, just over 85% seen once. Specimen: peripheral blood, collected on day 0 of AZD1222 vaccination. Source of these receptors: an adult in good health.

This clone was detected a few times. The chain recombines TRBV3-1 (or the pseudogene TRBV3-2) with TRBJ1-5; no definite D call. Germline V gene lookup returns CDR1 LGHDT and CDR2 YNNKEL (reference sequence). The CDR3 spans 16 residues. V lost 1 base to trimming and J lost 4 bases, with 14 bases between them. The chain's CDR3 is CASSQGQNALNQPQHF. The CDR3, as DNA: TGTGCCAGCAGCCAAGGTCAGAACGCGCTAAATCAGCCCCAGCATTTT.

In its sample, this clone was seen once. CDR3 DNA sequence: TGTGCCAGCAGCCTTGGACTAGCGAGCAATGAGCAGTTCTTC. This gives the protein CASSLGLASNEQFF. The V call is TRBV3-1 (or the pseudogene TRBV3-2), the J call TRBJ2-1, with 9 bases identical to TRBD2. In germline, CDR1 is LGHDT, CDR2 YNNKEL (reference sequence). V trimming: 4 bases; J trimming: 6 bases; junction bases outside the gene matches: 4. The CDR3 length is 14 residues.

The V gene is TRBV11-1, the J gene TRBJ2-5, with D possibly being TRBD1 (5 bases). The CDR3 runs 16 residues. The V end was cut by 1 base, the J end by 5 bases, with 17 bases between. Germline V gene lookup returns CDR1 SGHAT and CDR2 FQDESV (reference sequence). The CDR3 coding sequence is TGTGCCAGCAGCTTAGTGGCGATACAGGACGGGGAGACCCAGTACTTC. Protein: CASSLVAIQDGETQYF.

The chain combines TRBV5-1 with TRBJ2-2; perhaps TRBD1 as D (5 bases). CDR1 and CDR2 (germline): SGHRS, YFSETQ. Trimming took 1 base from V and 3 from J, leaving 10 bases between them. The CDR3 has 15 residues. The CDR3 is CASSLTPQDTGELFF. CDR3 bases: TGCGCCAGCAGCTTGACCCCACAGGACACCGGGGAGCTGTTTTTT.

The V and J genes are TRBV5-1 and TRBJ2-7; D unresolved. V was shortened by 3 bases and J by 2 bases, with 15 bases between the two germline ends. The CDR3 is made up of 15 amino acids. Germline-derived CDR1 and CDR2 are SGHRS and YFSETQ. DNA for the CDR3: TGCGCCAGCAGCTCTGGTCCGGTCAACACCTACGAGCAGTACTTC. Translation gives CASSSGPVNTYEQYF.

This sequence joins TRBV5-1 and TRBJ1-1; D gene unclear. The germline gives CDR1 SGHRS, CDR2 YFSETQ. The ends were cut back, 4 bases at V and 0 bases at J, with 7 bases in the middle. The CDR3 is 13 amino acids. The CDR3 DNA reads TGCGCCAGCAGCCTGGGATTGAACACTGAAGCTTTCTTT. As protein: CASSLGLNTEAFF.